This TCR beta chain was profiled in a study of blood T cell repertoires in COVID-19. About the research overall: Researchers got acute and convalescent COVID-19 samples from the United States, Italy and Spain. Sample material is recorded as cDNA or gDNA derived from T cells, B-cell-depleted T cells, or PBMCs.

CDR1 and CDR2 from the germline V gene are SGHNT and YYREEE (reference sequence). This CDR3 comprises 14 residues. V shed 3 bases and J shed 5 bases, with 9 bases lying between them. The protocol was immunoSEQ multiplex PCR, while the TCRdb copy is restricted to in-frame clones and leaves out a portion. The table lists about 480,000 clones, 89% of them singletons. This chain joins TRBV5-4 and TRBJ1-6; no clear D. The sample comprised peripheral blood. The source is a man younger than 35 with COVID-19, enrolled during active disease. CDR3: CASSSTGNNSPLHF. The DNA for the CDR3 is TGTGCCAGCAGCTCGACGGGAAATAATTCACCCCTCCACTTT. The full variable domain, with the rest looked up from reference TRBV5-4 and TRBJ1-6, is ETGVTQSPTHLIKTRGQQVTLRCSSQSGHNTVSWYQQALGQGPQFIFQYYREEENGRGNFPPRFSGLQFPNYSSELNVNALELDDSALYLCASSSTGNNSPLHFGNGTRLTVT.